The 12 T cell receptor beta chains listed next were all sequenced from one sample in a study of technical replicates of blood from several donors. Clones were sequenced by immunoSEQ multiplex PCR, and TCRdb holds only the in-frame ones, with some missing. This sample yields about 70,000 clones, of which 92% are seen a single time; about 0.4% belongs to the top ten. Specimen: T cells isolated from PBMCs. Receptor source: a human donor in good health.

The genes are TRBV9 and TRBJ1-5, with D maybe TRBD1 (6 bases). Looked up from germline, CDR1 is SGDLS and CDR2 is YYNGEE. Trimming removed 2 bases at V and 0 bases at J, with 9 bases between. The CDR3 runs 15 residues. The CDR3, as DNA: TGTGCCAGCAGCGTTCAGGGGAATAGCAATCAGCCCCAGCATTTT. Translating gives CASSVQGNSNQPQHF.

The chain uses TRBV5-5 and TRBJ1-5, with a weak D call TRBD1 (5 bases). The CDR3 runs to 13 residues. V shed 0 bases and J shed 6 bases, with 7 bases lying between them. Germline CDR1 SGHKS, CDR2 YYEKEE (reference sequence). For the CDR3, the DNA is TGTGCCAGCAGCTTGGCCACAGGTCAGCCCCAGCATTTT. Its protein is CASSLATGQPQHF.

The chain recombines TRBV28 with TRBJ1-2; 12 nucleotides align to TRBD1. The length of the CDR3 is 13 residues. Germline lookup yields CDR1 MDHEN and CDR2 SYDVKM. V lost 5 bases to trimming and J lost 7 bases; unmatched junction nucleotides: 2. CDR3 coding DNA: TGTGCCAGCAGTGGGACAGGGGGCTTTGGCTACACCTTC. This encodes CASSGTGGFGYTF.

The chain recombines TRBV6-6 with TRBJ1-4, with 7 bases lining up with TRBD1. Germline assignment: CDR1 MNHNY and CDR2 SVGAGI (reference sequence). The CDR3 is 14 residues long. After removal of 6 bases from V and 6 bases from J, the junction contained 7 bases not matched to a gene. In DNA, the CDR3 is TGTGCCAGCAGCCAGACAGGGTTGGATGAAAAACTGTTTTTT. Protein: CASSQTGLDEKLFF.

The genes are TRBV9 and TRBJ2-1, with D perhaps matching TRBD2 (7 bases). Germline V lookup: CDR1 SGDLS, CDR2 YYNGEE. Trimming left V 4 bases short and J 4 bases short, with 18 bases between. This CDR3 is 16 amino acids long. The CDR3 coding sequence is TGTGCCAGCAGCCCACCCAAGGGGGAGGGATACAATGAGCAGTTCTTC. Protein sequence: CASSPPKGEGYNEQFF.

The rearrangement joins TRBV10-3 to TRBJ1-1; 7 bases agree with TRBD1. CDR1 is ENHRY, CDR2 SYGVKD, per germline. The CDR3 totals 12 residues. V trimming: 3 bases; J trimming: 7 bases; junction bases outside the gene matches: 2. CDR3 coding DNA: TGTGCCATCAGTGAAGGGGGCCTTGAAGCTTTCTTT. Translating gives CAISEGGLEAFF.

The V and J genes are TRBV27 and TRBJ1-2; unclear D gene. CDR1 is MNHEY and CDR2 is SMNVEV in the germline V gene (reference sequence). Trimming stripped 7 bases from V and 0 bases from J, with 21 bases between. There are 17 residues in the CDR3. CDR3 protein: CASTTRTMVGANYGYTF. The CDR3 bases are TGTGCCAGCACCACTAGGACCATGGTGGGAGCTAACTATGGCTACACCTTC.

The gene calls are TRBV7-3 and TRBJ1-5, with TRBD1 matching over 8 bases. Germline-derived CDR1 and CDR2 are SGHTA and FQGTGA. The CDR3 consists of 14 residues. J lost 6 bases, V lost 6 bases, and 7 bases had no gene match. The CDR3 is CASRIQGESQPQHF. CDR3 DNA: TGTGCCAGCAGGATACAGGGGGAGAGTCAGCCCCAGCATTTT.

The rearrangement joins TRBV4-1 to TRBJ2-7; TRBD2 aligns across 10 bases. The CDR3 totals 15 residues. Germline trimming cut 0 bases from V and 9 bases from J; bases unmatched to any gene: 8. Germline assignment: CDR1 MGHRA and CDR2 YSYEKL. The CDR3 DNA reads TGCGCCAGCAGCCAAGAGCTCGCTAGCGGGAGACCGCAGTACTTC. This gives the protein CASSQELASGRPQYF.

The V and J genes are TRBV10-3 and TRBJ1-1; TRBD1 matches 7 bases. This CDR3 comprises 14 residues. Germline CDR1 ENHRY, CDR2 SYGVKD. Trimming cost V 6 bases and J 2 bases; bases outside gene matches: 6. CDR3 in amino acids: CAIRIRGVNTEAFF. CDR3 in DNA: TGTGCCATCAGGATCAGGGGGGTCAACACTGAAGCTTTCTTT.

The V and J genes are TRBV18 and TRBJ2-5, with 9 nucleotides matching TRBD1. The CDR3 loop spans 15 amino acids. The trim removed 8 bases at V and 5 bases at J, leaving 12 bases unmatched. Germline values: CDR1 KGHSH, CDR2 LQKENI. The CDR3 coding sequence is TGTGCCAGCCAGACCGGGACAGGGTCGAGTGAGACCCAGTACTTC. Amino acids: CASQTGTGSSETQYF.

The chain carries TRBV18 and TRBJ1-4; 11 bases line up with TRBD1. The CDR3 length is 15 residues. With V trimmed by 1 base and J by 6 bases, 1 base remained unmatched. Germline CDR1 is KGHSH and CDR2 is LQKENI. Here the CDR3 reads CASSPRDRGDEKLFF. The CDR3 DNA sequence: TGTGCCAGCTCACCACGGGACAGGGGGGATGAAAAACTGTTTTTT.